The entry below gives a single T cell receptor (beta chain) sequence along with its context. What this receptor recognizes is not known. No per-base quality is available; no much larger clone lies one base away. The label giving this sample's time point can be read as: persistent/refractory GD, antithyroid drugs over 5 years with positive TRAb. For both TCR sequencing and RNA sequencing, RNA was extracted from PBMCs in TRIzol. The diagnosis of Graves' disease followed American Thyroid Association guidelines. Recruitment of patients was carried out at an endocrinology department in Xi'an, China. Each patient gave about 10 milliliters of peripheral blood, collected in an EDTA anticoagulant tube. Ficoll Paque Plus density gradient separation was used to isolate PBMCs, and no additional T cell sorting was done. An Agilent 2100 Bioanalyzer and agarose gel were used to check RNA quality, while a NanoDrop 2000 measured RNA concentration.

These data are taken from a study of regulatory T cells in long-lasting Graves disease (dated by TCRdb to about 2021). For context, the study as a whole: To count as having persistent Graves' disease, a patient had to have received antithyroid drug treatment for over 5 years with TSH receptor autoantibodies remaining persistently positive. The study was registered as a clinical trial and conducted in China. Antithyroid drugs had been taken for roughly 10 years on average by persistent Graves' disease patients in the clinical cohort. A total of 35 or so samples were covered by TCR sequencing, comprising approximately 13 persistent and some 20 newly diagnosed Graves' disease patients. This study used TCR sequencing and RNA sequencing of peripheral blood to compare persistent Graves' disease patients against newly diagnosed Graves' disease patients. What the work shows at the level of the full study, not this receptor alone: Persistent Graves' disease patients showed lower TCR Shannon entropy and fewer highly expanded clones than newly diagnosed patients, suggesting clonal expansion. Sequencing and analysis were limited to the TCR beta chain. Because the primary lesion, thyroid tissue, could not be accessed, the study looked at peripheral blood alone. TRBV28, TRBJ1-2 and TRBJ2-5 were preferentially used in persistent disease, while TRBV20-1 and TRBJ2-1 were favored in newly diagnosed disease. Patients with persistent disease shared more public clonotypes (approximately 2,500) than newly diagnosed patients did (approximately 970). The small sample size was acknowledged by the authors as a limitation that may reduce accuracy.

Library preparation used multiplex PCR. The sample was run on an Illumina HiSeq 4000. TCR beta libraries were built with iRepertoire HTBI primers and Arm-PCR amplification of CDR3 regions. Before sequencing, the PCR products went through gel purification. As for the authors' bioinformatics: Gene usage analysis of CDR3 amino acid clonotypes used the approximately 56 TRBV and more than 13 TRBJ segments found across samples. COPE and FqMerger were used to merge the filtered high-quality paired reads into contigs. BLAST was used to align contigs to IMGT TRBV, TRBD and TRBJ reference genes, with CDR3 defined following IMGT. Highly expanded clones were defined as clonotypes with a frequency above 0.1%. Shannon entropy served as the measure of repertoire diversity, while the Gini coefficient captured V-J evenness. Public clonotypes were defined as clonotypes shared by more than one individual. TCRdb cleaned the public reads at Q25 with fastp, built clones with MiXCR and kept in-frame beta chains. All rows with the same CDR3 protein become a single entry with the most common DNA and genes. The V and J calls and clone size come from TCRdb's table, not from the authors' own analysis. Present in this sample are more than 300,000 distinct CDR3 sequences, roughly 21% of which were seen just once. Of the sample, roughly 27% is held by the ten largest clones.

Per the germline V gene, SNHLY is the CDR1 and FYNNEI is the CDR2. A distance of 18 bases separates the germline ends of V and J, which lose 11 bases and 1 base respectively. Including cysteine and phenylalanine, the CDR3 has 15 amino acids. Left in the record is the CDR3 DNA by itself, 45 bases read in frame from the first base. Sequences were derived from peripheral blood mononuclear cells (PBMCs), sampled when the disease was refractory, from a patient treated with antithyroid drugs. The chain couples TRBV2 to TRBJ2-1, with TRBD2 perhaps the D gene, on 5 matching bases. The sequence was collected from a female donor with Graves disease. The CDR3 in this case is CAGVPDLTSYNEQFF. At the DNA level, the sequence is TGTGCCGGCGTACCGGACTTGACGTCCTACAATGAGCAGTTCTTC. Here the CDR3 is joined to the reference TRBV2 and TRBJ2-1 genes, and the full variable domain is: EPEVTQTPSHQVTQMGQEVILRCVPISNHLYFYWYRQILGQKVEFLVSFYNNEISEKSEIFDDQFSVERPDGSNFTLKIRSTKLEDSAMYFCAGVPDLTSYNEQFFGPGTRLTVL.